Below are 5 T cell receptor beta chains sequenced from a single sample in a study of stem cell transplantation in POMP-related autoinflammatory disease. TCRdb keeps only in-frame clones here, not all; method: immunoSEQ multiplex PCR. The top ten hold about 0.66% of the sample, which has some 70,000 clones, approximately 90% seen once. The sequenced sample was CD4+ T cells from PBMCs, obtained after stem cell transplantation. All receptors come from a human patient with POMP-related autoinflammation and immune dysregulation (PRAID). Part of the T cell pool may stem from the graft donor.

The rearrangement uses TRBV7-8 and TRBJ1-1; TRBD1 matches at 11 bases. The CDR3 is made up of 17 amino acids. CDR1 and CDR2 (germline): SGHVS, FQNEAQ. V trimming: 2 bases; J trimming: 4 bases; junction bases outside the gene matches: 9. In nucleotides, the CDR3 is TGTGCCAGCAGCTTAAGGGGGATAGGACAGGGGGCCACTGAAGCTTTCTTT. Residues: CASSLRGIGQGATEAFF. Based on the CDR3 plus reference TRBV7-8 and TRBJ1-1, the full variable domain is GAGVSQSPRYKVAKRGQDVALRCDPISGHVSLFWYQQALGQGPEFLTYFQNEAQLDKSGLPSDRFFAERPEGSVSTLKIQRTQQEDSAVYLCASSLRGIGQGATEAFFGQGTRLTVV.

The chain employs TRBV12-3 or TRBV12-4 and TRBJ2-3; the match to TRBD1 covers 7 bases. This CDR3 contains 13 residues. V gave up 2 bases and J gave up 6 bases; unmatched junction bases: 2. CDR3 sequence reads: CASSLKGADTQYF. DNA for the CDR3: TGTGCCAGCAGTTTAAAGGGGGCGGATACGCAGTATTTT.

V usage is TRBV10-3 and J usage is TRBJ2-2; 11 bases map to TRBD1. Germline V gene lookup returns CDR1 ENHRY and CDR2 SYGVKD. The CDR3 length is 16 residues. V lost 10 bases, J lost 4 bases, and 11 bases stayed unmatched. The CDR3 nucleotides are TGTGCCAGCCTTCCCCCGGGACAGGGGGGCACCGGGGAGCTGTTTTTT. Protein product: CASLPPGQGGTGELFF.

The CDR3 region is CASSPIPGLAGGDTQYF. The CDR3, as DNA: TGTGCCAGCAGCCCGATCCCGGGACTAGCGGGAGGAGATACGCAGTATTTT. The J gene is TRBJ2-3, the V gene TRBV4-2; 15 bases are shared with TRBD2. V gave up 4 bases and J gave up 5 bases; unmatched junction bases: 7. CDR1 and CDR2 (germline): LGHNA, YNFKEQ. The CDR3 extends over 17 amino acids.

The chain recombines TRBV3-1 (or the pseudogene TRBV3-2) with TRBJ1-2; D perhaps matches TRBD1 (5 bases). V was clipped by 2 bases and J by 0 bases, with 19 bases between them. The CDR3 is 18 amino acids. The germline V gene encodes CDR1 LGHDT and CDR2 YNNKEL (reference sequence). The CDR3 here is CASSQWARGVVANYGYTF. The CDR3 region has the DNA TGTGCCAGCAGCCAATGGGCCCGGGGGGTGGTGGCTAACTATGGCTACACCTTC.